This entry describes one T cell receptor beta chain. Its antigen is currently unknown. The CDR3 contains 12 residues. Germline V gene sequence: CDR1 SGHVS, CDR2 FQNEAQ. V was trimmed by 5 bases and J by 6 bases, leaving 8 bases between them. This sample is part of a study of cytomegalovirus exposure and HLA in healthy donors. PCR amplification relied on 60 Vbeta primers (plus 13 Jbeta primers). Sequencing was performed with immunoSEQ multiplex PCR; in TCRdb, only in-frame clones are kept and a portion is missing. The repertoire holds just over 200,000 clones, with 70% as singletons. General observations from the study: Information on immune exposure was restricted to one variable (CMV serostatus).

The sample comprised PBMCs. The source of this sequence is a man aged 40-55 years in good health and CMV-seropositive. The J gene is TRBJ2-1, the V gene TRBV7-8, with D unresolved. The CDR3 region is CASSPRVNEQFF. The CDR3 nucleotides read TGTGCCAGCAGCCCCCGGGTCAATGAGCAGTTCTTC.